The 5 T cell receptor beta chains below come from one sample, sequenced in a study of blood T cell repertoires in COVID-19. Generated by immunoSEQ multiplex PCR, the TCRdb table keeps only in-frame clones and is missing some. The top ten clones hold 2.5% to 3.5% of a sample with about 190,000 clones, around 83% of them seen once. Source material: peripheral blood. These TCRs come from a man aged 50-59 years with active or convalescent COVID-19.

The V call is TRBV9, the J call TRBJ1-1; the D is unclear. The germline gives CDR1 SGDLS, CDR2 YYNGEE. The CDR3 sequence is 12 residues long. The germline V and J ends were trimmed by 4 bases and 6 bases, with 10 bases remaining between them. CDR3 protein: CASSPVGSEAFF. The CDR3 coding sequence is TGTGCCAGCAGCCCCGTCGGTTCTGAAGCTTTCTTT. Using reference TRBV9 and TRBJ1-1 for the parts outside the CDR3, the full variable domain is DSGVTQTPKHLITATGQRVTLRCSPRSGDLSVYWYQQSLDQGLQFLIQYYNGEERAKGNILERFSAQQFPDLHSELNLSSLELGDSALYFCASSPVGSEAFFGQGTRLTVV.

There are a few counts of this clone. The chain has TRBV9 and TRBJ1-2; tentative D call: TRBD1 (6 bases). The V gene's germline CDR1 is SGDLS and CDR2 YYNGEE. The V end lost 6 bases, the J end lost 8 bases, and 14 bases lay between the germline ends. The CDR3 extends over 12 amino acids. The CDR3 coding sequence is TGTGCCAGCAATAGGGGGAATAGAGGCTACACCTTC. As protein: CASNRGNRGYTF.

The V gene is TRBV19, the J gene TRBJ2-1, with 8 bases lining up with TRBD1. The germline V gene has CDR1 LNHDA and CDR2 SQIVND (reference sequence). The CDR3 extends over 15 amino acids. Germline trimming cut 4 bases from V and 4 bases from J; bases unmatched to any gene: 6. CDR3 sequence (DNA): TGTGCCAGTAGTAAGAGGACAGGGCGGTACAATGAGCAGTTCTTC. Its translation: CASSKRTGRYNEQFF.

V and J are TRBV6-5 and TRBJ1-2; TRBD1 matches 7 bases. There are 14 residues in the CDR3. V lost 1 base to trimming and J lost 4 bases; unmatched junction nucleotides: 3. Germline assignment: CDR1 MNHEY and CDR2 SVGAGI. The CDR3 loop reads CASSYLGQSYGYTF. For the CDR3, the DNA is TGTGCCAGCAGTTACTTGGGACAGAGCTATGGCTACACCTTC.

This chain connects TRBV9 to TRBJ2-3, with D perhaps TRBD2 (5 bases). CDR1 and CDR2 from the germline V gene are SGDLS and YYNGEE. The CDR3 is made up of 13 amino acids. The germline V and J ends were trimmed by 6 bases and 1 base, with 9 bases remaining between them. CDR3 sequence reads: CASNPRGTDTQYF. The CDR3 region has the DNA TGTGCCAGCAACCCGAGGGGCACAGATACGCAGTATTTT.